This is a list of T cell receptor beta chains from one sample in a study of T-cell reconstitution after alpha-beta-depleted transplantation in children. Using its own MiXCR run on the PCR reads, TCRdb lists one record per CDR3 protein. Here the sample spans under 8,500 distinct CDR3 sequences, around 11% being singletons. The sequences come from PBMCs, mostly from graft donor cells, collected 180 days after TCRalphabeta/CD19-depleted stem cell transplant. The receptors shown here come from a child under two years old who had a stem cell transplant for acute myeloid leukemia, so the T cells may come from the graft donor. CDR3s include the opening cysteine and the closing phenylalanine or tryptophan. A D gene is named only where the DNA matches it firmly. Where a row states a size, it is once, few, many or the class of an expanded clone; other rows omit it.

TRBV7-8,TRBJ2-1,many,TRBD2,TGTGCCAGCAGTTATCTGACTAGCGGGAGTAATGAGCAGTTCTTC,CASSYLTSGSNEQFF
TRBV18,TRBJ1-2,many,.,TGTGCCAGTGGACCGGGTCAGGGTTATGGCTACACCTTC,CASGPGQGYGYTF
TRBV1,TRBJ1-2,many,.,TGCACCAGCACCGTTTGGTGCGGGGGTGGTAACTATGGCTACACCTTC,CTSTVWCGGGNYGYTF
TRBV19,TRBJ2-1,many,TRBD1,TGTGCCAGTAGTATGCCGGGACAGCCTTCCTACAATGAGCAGTTCTTC,CASSMPGQPSYNEQFF
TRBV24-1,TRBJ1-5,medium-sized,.,TGTGCAGCAGCCAGGGGTAATCAGCCCCAGCATTTT,CAAARGNQPQHF
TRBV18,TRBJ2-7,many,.,TGTGCCAGCTCACCACCGTCCCTAGCCCCCGAGCAGTACTTC,CASSPPSLAPEQYF
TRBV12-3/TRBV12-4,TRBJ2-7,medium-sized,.,TGTGCCAGCAGTTTGAGGCCCTCCTACGAGCAGTACTTC,CASSLRPSYEQYF
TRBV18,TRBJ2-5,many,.,TGTGCCAGCTCACCGGGGGTAGAGACCCAGTACTTC,CASSPGVETQYF
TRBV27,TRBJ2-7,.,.,TGTGCCAGCAGTTTTCGGGGCTCCTACGAGCAGTACTTC,CASSFRGSYEQYF
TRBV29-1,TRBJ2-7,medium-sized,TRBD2,TGCAGCGCCGCCGGACTAGCGGGAGCCTACGAGCAGTACTTC,CSAAGLAGAYEQYF
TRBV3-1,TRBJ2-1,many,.,TGTGCCAGCAGCCAAGGCATAGTTTATGGTGAGCAGTTCTTC,CASSQGIVYGEQFF
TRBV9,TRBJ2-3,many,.,TGTGCCAGCAGCGTATTGCCAGCCGGCACAGATACGCAGTATTTT,CASSVLPAGTDTQYF
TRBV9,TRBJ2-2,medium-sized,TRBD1,TGTGCCAGCAAGAGTATGACAGGGACGAACACCGGGGAGCTGTTTTTT,CASKSMTGTNTGELFF
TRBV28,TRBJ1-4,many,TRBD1,TGTGCCAGCAGTGGACAGGGGGCGTGGGCTAATGAAAAACTGTTTTTT,CASSGQGAWANEKLFF
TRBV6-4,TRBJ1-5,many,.,TGTGCCAGCAGTGACTCCCGGGGCCTTAATCAGCCCCAGCATTTT,CASSDSRGLNQPQHF
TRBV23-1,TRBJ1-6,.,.,TGCGCCAGCAGTCAACCCCGACAGTCCTCCTATAATTCACCCCTCCACTTT,CASSQPRQSSYNSPLHF
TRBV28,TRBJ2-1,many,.,TGTGCCAGCGAAGTAGTCAATGAGCAGTTCTTC,CASEVVNEQFF
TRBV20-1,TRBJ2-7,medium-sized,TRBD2,TGCAGTGCTAGCCCTCCGGGGGGGCGGGCGAAGTCCGAGCAGTACTTC,CSASPPGGRAKSEQYF
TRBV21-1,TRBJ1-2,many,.,TGTGCCAGCAGCAGAACAGGGTATGGCTACACCTTC,CASSRTGYGYTF
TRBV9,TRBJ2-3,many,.,TGTGCCAGCAGCGTAGGTGGAACTAGGAGCACAGATACGCAGTATTTT,CASSVGGTRSTDTQYF
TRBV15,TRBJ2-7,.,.,TGTGCCACCAGCAGAGGGCGGGAAAGCTCCTACGAGCAGTACTTC,CATSRGRESSYEQYF
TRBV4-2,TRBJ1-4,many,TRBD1,TGTGCCAGCAGCCAAGGGGATTCGGGACAGAATGAAAAACTGTTTTTT,CASSQGDSGQNEKLFF
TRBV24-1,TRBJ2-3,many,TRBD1,TGTGCCACCAGTGATACCGGGACAGCGACAGATACGCAGTATTTT,CATSDTGTATDTQYF
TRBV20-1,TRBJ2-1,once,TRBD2,TGCGGTGCTGGGGGACTAGCGGGAGTTTTTAGCGAGCTGTTCTTC,CGAGGLAGVFSELFF
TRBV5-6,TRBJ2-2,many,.,TGTGCCAGCAGCTTGGGTAGTCTTGCGATGGAGCTGTTTTTT,CASSLGSLAMELFF
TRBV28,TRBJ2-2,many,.,TGTGCCAGCAGTCGGTGGGGGCTGAACACCGGGGAGCTGTTTTTT,CASSRWGLNTGELFF
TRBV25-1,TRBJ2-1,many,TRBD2,TGTGCCAGCAGTGGTTCACCTAGCGGGAGGGCCTACAATGAGCAGTTCTTC,CASSGSPSGRAYNEQFF
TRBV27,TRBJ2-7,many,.,TGTGCCAGCAGTTTACCCCGACGGAATCAGCAGTACTTC,CASSLPRRNQQYF
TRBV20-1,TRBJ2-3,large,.,TGCAGTGTGGGGGATGACACAGATACGCAGTATTTT,CSVGDDTDTQYF
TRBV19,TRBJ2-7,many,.,TGTGCCAGTTCTACCCCACCGTACGAGCAGTACTTC,CASSTPPYEQYF
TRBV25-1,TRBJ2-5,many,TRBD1,TGTGCCAGCAGTGAATCCCCCGGACAGGGGAAGGAGACCCAGTACTTC,CASSESPGQGKETQYF
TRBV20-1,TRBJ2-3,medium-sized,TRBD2,TGCAGTGCTACGGGACTAGCCCGCACAGATACGCAGTATTTT,CSATGLARTDTQYF
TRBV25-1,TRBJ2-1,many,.,TGTGCCAGCACGTCAGTCAGCCCTAGCTCCTACAATGAGCAGTTCTTC,CASTSVSPSSYNEQFF
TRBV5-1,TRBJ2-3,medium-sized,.,TGCGCCAGCAGCTTGTATCTTTCTAGCACAGATACGCAGTATTTT,CASSLYLSSTDTQYF
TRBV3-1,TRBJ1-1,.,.,TGTGCCAGTAGACTGACAGCGAACACTGAAGCTATCTTT,CASRLTANTEAIF
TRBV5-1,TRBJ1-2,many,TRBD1,TGCGCCAGCCGATTTGACAGGGGCTTAGACGGCTACACCTTC,CASRFDRGLDGYTF
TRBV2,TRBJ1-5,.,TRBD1,TGTGCCAGCAGTGTCCAGGGGGCGATAAACAATCAGCCCCAGCATTTT,CASSVQGAINNQPQHF
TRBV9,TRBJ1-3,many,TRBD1,TGTGCCAGCAGCGTGTCAGGACAGGGTATCACCGGAAACACCATATATTTT,CASSVSGQGITGNTIYF
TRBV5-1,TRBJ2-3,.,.,TGCGCCAGCAGCTTGATAACTAGCACAGATACGCAGTATTTT,CASSLITSTDTQYF
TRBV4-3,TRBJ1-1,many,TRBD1,TGCGCCAGCAGCCAGGTGACAGGGGGAACTGAAGCTTTCTTT,CASSQVTGGTEAFF
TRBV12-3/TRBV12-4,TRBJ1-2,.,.,TGTGCCAGCAGTTTAGCGCTAGGAGATCCTAACTATGGCTACACCTTC,CASSLALGDPNYGYTF
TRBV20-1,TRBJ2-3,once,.,TGCAGTGCTAGAGTCGCGATTAGCACAGATACGCAGTATTTT,CSARVAISTDTQYF
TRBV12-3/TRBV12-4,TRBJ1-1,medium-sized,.,TGTGCCAGCAGCTCTTTAGGAACCACTGAAGCTTTCTTT,CASSSLGTTEAFF
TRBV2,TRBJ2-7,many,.,TGTGCCAGCCGCCGGGGGCAGAACTACGAGCAGTACTTC,CASRRGQNYEQYF
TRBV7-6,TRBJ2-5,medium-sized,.,TGTGCCAGCAGCTTAGTGGCCAAAGAGACCCAGTACTTC,CASSLVAKETQYF
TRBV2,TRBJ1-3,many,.,TGTGCCAGCAGTGATTTATACCTCGGAAACACCATATATTTT,CASSDLYLGNTIYF
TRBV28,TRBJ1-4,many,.,TGTGCCAGCAGGGGGCCGGAAAAACTGTTTTTT,CASRGPEKLFF
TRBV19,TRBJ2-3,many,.,TGTGCCAGCACAGATACGCAGTATTTT,CASTDTQYF
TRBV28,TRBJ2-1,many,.,TGTGCCAGCAGTTCTGGGGTTCCGATCGATGAGCAGTTCTTC,CASSSGVPIDEQFF
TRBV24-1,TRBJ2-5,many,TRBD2,TGTGCCACCAGTGAAGGGACTAGCGATAAAGGGGAGACCCAGTACTTC,CATSEGTSDKGETQYF
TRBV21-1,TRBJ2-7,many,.,TGTGCCAGCAGCAACCTCAAGGGACAGGGGTACTACGAGCAGTACTTC,CASSNLKGQGYYEQYF
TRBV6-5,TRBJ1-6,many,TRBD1,TGTGCCAGCAGTTACTCGGGACAGTCTACGAATTCACCCCTCCACTTT,CASSYSGQSTNSPLHF
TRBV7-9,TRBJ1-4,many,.,TGTGCCAGCAGTTTAGGACTGGATGAAAAACTGTTTTTT,CASSLGLDEKLFF
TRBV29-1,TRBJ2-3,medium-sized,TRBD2,TGCAGCGTCGCCGGGACTACCCTCCCAGATACGCAGTATTTT,CSVAGTTLPDTQYF
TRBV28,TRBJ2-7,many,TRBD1,TGTGCCAGCAGTTTTACAGGGGAATCCTACGAGCAGTACTTC,CASSFTGESYEQYF
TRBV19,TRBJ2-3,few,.,TGTGCCAGTAGTCTGGAGGGCAATACGCAGTATTTT,CASSLEGNTQYF
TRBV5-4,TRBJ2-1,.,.,TGTGCCAGCAGCTTGGTACGAGCATCCGGTGAGCAGTTCTTC,CASSLVRASGEQFF
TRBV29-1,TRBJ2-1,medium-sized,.,TGCAGCGCTGACAGTTTACCCTACAATGAGCAGTTCTTC,CSADSLPYNEQFF
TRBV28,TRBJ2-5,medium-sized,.,TGTGCCAGCAGTATCGAGGAGACCCAGTACTTC,CASSIEETQYF